Listed below are T cell receptor beta chains from one sample, sequenced in a study of blood T cell repertoires in COVID-19. Sequenced by immunoSEQ multiplex PCR; TCRdb stores in-frame clones only, minus some. Of over 400,000 clones in the sample, around 85% are singletons; the top ten hold 8% to 9.5%. Sequenced input: PBMCs or T cells enriched from blood (not recorded which). Every receptor here comes from a woman aged 60-70 years who had recovered from COVID-19. The CDR3 runs from the conserved cysteine through the conserved F or W. The D gene is left open where the match is weak. Expanded clones get a size class; other rows say once, few or many, or leave the size out.

.	TRBV18	TRBD2	TRBJ2-3	CASSPLAGGPDTQYF	TGTGCCAGCTCACCCCTAGCGGGGGGCCCAGATACGCAGTATTTT
.	TRBV2	.	TRBJ1-4	CAGGLQGFSEKLFF	TGTGCCGGCGGGCTACAGGGTTTCAGTGAAAAACTGTTTTTT
.	TRBV19	TRBD1	TRBJ2-2	CASTPGGRQGARTGELFF	TGTGCCAGTACCCCGGGGGGGCGACAGGGGGCGCGGACCGGGGAGCTGTTTTTT
.	TRBV7-2	.	TRBJ2-2	CASSLRRGGAGELFF	TGTGCCAGCAGCTTAAGGAGGGGTGGGGCCGGGGAGCTGTTTTTT
.	TRBV2	.	TRBJ1-1	CASSEGREGAFF	TGTGCCAGCAGTGAAGGACGCGAGGGAGCTTTCTTT
.	TRBV6-5	TRBD1	TRBJ2-2	CASSRTGDTGELFF	TGTGCCAGCAGCCGGACAGGGGACACCGGGGAGCTGTTTTTT
.	TRBV7-9	.	TRBJ1-3	CASSWETYSSGNTIYF	TGTGCCAGCAGCTGGGAGACGTATAGCTCTGGAAACACCATATATTTT
once	TRBV9	.	TRBJ1-5	CASSVAGSQPQHF	TGTGCCAGCAGCGTAGCGGGGAGTCAGCCCCAGCATTTT
few	TRBV5-6	TRBD1	TRBJ1-6	CASSLRGTGTGSNSPLHF	TGTGCCAGCAGCTTGAGGGGTACCGGGACAGGGAGTAATTCACCCCTCCACTTT
once	TRBV6-5	.	TRBJ2-7	CASINIYEQYF	TGTGCCAGCATAAACATCTACGAGCAGTACTTC
.	TRBV11-2	TRBD1	TRBJ1-5	CASSLGQGIGNQPQHF	TGTGCCAGCAGCTTAGGACAGGGGATTGGCAATCAGCCCCAGCATTTT
.	TRBV7-8	TRBD1	TRBJ2-2	CASSLGQVYAGELFF	TGTGCCAGCAGCCTGGGACAGGTATACGCCGGGGAGCTGTTTTTT
.	TRBV11-3	TRBD2	TRBJ2-1	CASSLAGTSGAYNEQFF	TGTGCCAGCAGCTTAGCTGGGACTAGCGGGGCGTACAATGAGCAGTTCTTC
.	TRBV6-6	TRBD1	TRBJ2-7	CASSPRQGVYEQYF	TGTGCCAGCAGCCCAAGACAGGGGGTTTATGAGCAGTACTTC
.	TRBV5-1	TRBD1	TRBJ1-4	CASSLGATGINEKLFF	TGCGCCAGCAGCTTGGGGGCGACAGGGATTAATGAAAAACTGTTTTTT
.	TRBV6-5	.	TRBJ1-1	CASSPTNLNTEAFF	TGTGCCAGCAGTCCTACTAATCTGAACACTGAAGCTTTCTTT
.	TRBV6-5	.	TRBJ2-1	CASRSRANEQFF	TGTGCCAGCAGATCCAGGGCCAATGAGCAGTTCTTC
.	TRBV4-1	TRBD1	TRBJ2-1	CASSQEGGQRHKEFF	TGCGCCAGCAGCCAAGAAGGGGGCCAACGACATAAGGAGTTCTTC
.	TRBV11-2	.	TRBJ2-7	CASSFIRSVYEQYF	TGTGCCAGCAGCTTCATCAGGTCGGTTTACGAGCAGTACTTC
.	TRBV29-1	.	TRBJ2-3	CSVGGPDTESTDTQYF	TGCAGCGTTGGGGGCCCGGACACCGAGAGCACAGATACGCAGTATTTT
.	TRBV7-2	TRBD1	TRBJ2-5	CASSLSQGAYQETQYF	TGTGCCAGCAGCTTATCACAGGGGGCGTACCAAGAGACCCAGTACTTC
.	TRBV6-5	.	TRBJ1-1	CASDQGMNTEAFF	TGTGCCAGTGACCAGGGTATGAACACTGAAGCTTTCTTT
.	TRBV6-5	TRBD1	TRBJ1-2	CASNPTGAGGYTF	TGTGCCAGCAACCCGACAGGGGCGGGTGGCTACACCTTC
.	TRBV24-1	TRBD1	TRBJ2-3	CATSETPGQGSDTQYF	TGTGCCACCAGTGAGACTCCGGGACAGGGTTCAGATACGCAGTATTTT
.	TRBV24-1	TRBD1	TRBJ2-3	CATSEATGGSGTDTQYF	TGTGCCACCAGTGAGGCTACAGGGGGCAGTGGCACAGATACGCAGTATTTT
.	TRBV18	TRBD1	TRBJ1-2	CASSDRENGYTF	TGTGCCAGCTCAGACAGGGAAAATGGCTACACCTTC
.	TRBV27	.	TRBJ1-1	CASSLEGWTEAFF	TGTGCCAGCAGTTTAGAGGGTTGGACTGAAGCTTTCTTT
.	TRBV27	TRBD1	TRBJ1-1	CASSPGGTGGGTEAFF	TGTGCCAGCAGCCCTGGTGGGACAGGGGGTGGTACTGAAGCTTTCTTT
.	TRBV19	TRBD1	TRBJ2-2	CASSKQGRAGELFF	TGTGCCAGTAGTAAACAGGGGCGTGCCGGGGAGCTGTTTTTT
.	TRBV7-9	TRBD1	TRBJ2-1	CASSFPGVRDRGDNEQFF	TGTGCCAGCAGCTTCCCTGGGGTCCGGGACAGGGGAGACAATGAGCAGTTCTTC
.	TRBV7-2	.	TRBJ1-1	CASSLGTGGGTEAFF	TGTGCCAGCAGCTTAGGGACGGGGGGAGGCACTGAAGCTTTCTTT
.	TRBV4-2	.	TRBJ2-2	CASSQEGAMNTGELFF	TGTGCCAGCAGCCAAGAAGGGGCCATGAACACCGGGGAGCTGTTTTTT
.	TRBV4-1	TRBD1	TRBJ2-5	CASSQYRGKEETQYF	TGCGCCAGCAGCCAGTACAGGGGGAAGGAAGAGACCCAGTACTTC
.	TRBV7-2	.	TRBJ2-2	CASSLGRGVGELFF	TGTGCCAGCAGCTTAGGTCGGGGAGTCGGGGAGCTGTTTTTT
.	TRBV5-6	TRBD1	TRBJ2-5	CASSPGQGARETQYF	TGTGCCAGCAGCCCAGGACAGGGGGCGCGGGAGACCCAGTACTTC
.	TRBV2	TRBD1	TRBJ1-6	CASSPRGQDSPLHF	TGTGCCAGCAGTCCCAGGGGGCAAGATTCACCCCTCCACTTT
.	TRBV24-1	.	TRBJ1-1	CATSDAGRLEAFF	TGTGCCACCAGTGATGCGGGACGCCTTGAAGCTTTCTTT
.	TRBV24-1	.	TRBJ1-5	CATSESGKKSSPQHF	TGTGCCACCAGTGAGTCCGGGAAGAAGTCTTCGCCCCAGCATTTT
.	TRBV25-1	.	TRBJ2-5	CASSNPGQETQYF	TGTGCCAGCAGCAACCCGGGGCAAGAGACCCAGTACTTC
.	TRBV21-1	.	TRBJ2-1	CARCRQLDNEQFF	TGTGCCAGATGCAGGCAACTCGACAATGAGCAGTTCTTC
.	TRBV5-1	.	TRBJ2-7	CASSFGQGSNEQYF	TGCGCCAGCAGCTTCGGGCAGGGTAGTAACGAGCAGTACTTC
few	TRBV27	.	TRBJ1-5	CASSLSQQGSQPQHF	TGTGCCAGCAGTTTATCCCAACAGGGAAGTCAGCCCCAGCATTTT
.	TRBV27	.	TRBJ2-7	CASSPGQPSGEQYF	TGTGCCAGCAGTCCCGGACAGCCGTCCGGCGAGCAGTACTTC
.	TRBV9	.	TRBJ1-2	CASSTLTGNYGYTF	TGTGCCAGCAGCACCTTGACAGGCAACTATGGCTACACCTTC
.	TRBV19	TRBD1	TRBJ2-2	CASRDREPNTGELFF	TGTGCCAGTAGAGACAGGGAGCCGAACACCGGGGAGCTGTTTTTT
.	TRBV5-1	.	TRBJ1-6	CASSLYPGVNSPLHF	TGCGCCAGCAGCTTGTATCCGGGGGTCAATTCACCCCTCCACTTT
.	TRBV9	TRBD1	TRBJ1-2	CASSPNRQGNYGYTF	TGTGCCAGCAGCCCTAATCGACAGGGAAACTATGGCTACACCTTC
.	TRBV19	TRBD2	TRBJ2-4	CASDMRGGNIQYF	TGTGCCAGTGATATGCGGGGGGGTAACATTCAGTACTTC
.	TRBV18	TRBD1	TRBJ1-2	CASSPRSEGADGYTF	TGTGCCAGCTCACCACGGTCCGAGGGGGCGGATGGCTACACCTTC
.	TRBV10-3	TRBD1	TRBJ1-1	CAISEQQTGGTEAFF	TGTGCCATCAGTGAGCAACAGACAGGGGGTACTGAAGCTTTCTTT
.	TRBV30	.	TRBJ1-1	CAWVNRENRNTEAFF	TGTGCCTGGGTTAACAGGGAGAATCGGAACACTGAAGCTTTCTTT
.	TRBV9	TRBD2	TRBJ2-1	CASSPLGGTHNEQFF	TGTGCCAGCAGCCCCCTGGGGGGGACGCACAATGAGCAGTTCTTC
.	TRBV3-1/TRBV3-2	TRBD1	TRBJ1-3	CASSGRDRDNTIYF	TGTGCCAGCAGCGGCCGGGACAGGGACAACACCATATATTTT
.	TRBV28	.	TRBJ1-3	CASSLMAVRNGNTIYF	TGTGCCAGCAGTTTAATGGCTGTTCGCAATGGAAACACCATATATTTT